The clone carrying this TCR beta chain was recorded once. The CDR3 loop spans 13 amino acids. Germline assignment: CDR1 LNHDA and CDR2 SQIVND (reference sequence). V was trimmed by 7 bases and J by 5 bases, leaving 11 bases between them. The data stem from a study of blood T cell repertoires in COVID-19. Overall study: PBMCs, B-cell-depleted T cells, or T cells were the source of the cDNA or gDNA that made up the material.

In the study's own analysis: Reference gene primer amplification yielded estimated nucleated cell counts. Using immunoSEQ multiplex PCR, the repertoire was profiled, and TCRdb retains in-frame clones only, with some absent. The V and J calls and clone size were taken over from that table, and D and trimming were inferred from the DNA. This table has around 250,000 clones, around 90% appearing once. What was sequenced was PBMCs or T cells enriched from blood (not recorded which). The sequence derives from a woman aged 35 to 49 who had been exposed to COVID-19. The rearrangement joins TRBV19 to TRBJ1-4, with D unclear. The CDR3 DNA reads as TGTGCCAGTATAAGCCCGTTCAATGAAAAACTGTTTTTT. Residues: CASISPFNEKLFF.